This T cell receptor (beta chain) was sequenced for a study of cytomegalovirus exposure and HLA in healthy donors. Whole-study findings and limits: Later analysis showed most CMV-associated TCR beta chains appearing HLA-restricted.

With respect to this clone: Antigen specificity is unknown.

Researchers ran the PCR with 60 Vbeta and 13 Jbeta primers. TCRdb's copy holds only in-frame clones and misses some; the assay was immunoSEQ multiplex PCR. The sample carries 150,000 to 160,000 clones, around 75% recorded once. The CDR3 sequence is 15 residues long. Germline-derived CDR1 and CDR2 are MNHEY and SMNVEV (reference sequence). Trimming shortened V by 1 base and J by 1 base, and 8 bases separated the two germline ends. This receptor was taken from a man between 25 and 39 years old in good health and CMV-seropositive. What was sequenced was PBMCs. This sequence joins TRBV27 and TRBJ1-5; no firm D call. This CDR3 reads CASSLFAGSNQPQHF. The CDR3 DNA is TGTGCCAGCAGTTTATTTGCAGGCAGCAATCAGCCCCAGCATTTT.